Presented here are 24 T cell receptor beta chains from one specimen sequenced in a study of CD8+ T cells in alopecia areata. Sequencing templates came from extracted RNA that was reverse transcribed into cDNA. Method: immunoSEQ multiplex PCR; TCRdb's copy keeps in-frame clones and lacks some. The data hold 150,000 or so clones, with approximately 60% observed a single time. Material for sequencing was CD4+ T cells sorted from blood. These receptors were collected from a human donor in good health.

This clone was observed a handful of times. V and J are TRBV7-3 and TRBJ2-3, with D perhaps matching TRBD2 (5 bases). Germline lookup yields CDR1 SGHTA and CDR2 FQGTGA. This CDR3 has 13 residues. V gave up 1 base and J gave up 3 bases, with 5 bases separating them. This chain's CDR3 is CASSLSGTDTQYF. As DNA, the CDR3 is TGTGCCAGCAGCTTAAGCGGGACAGATACGCAGTATTTT.

As to this clone: Additional DNA sequences in this sample encode the identical CDR3. V gene TRBV6-5 combines with J gene TRBJ1-2; TRBD1 matches 8 bases. Germline CDR1 MNHEY, CDR2 SVGAGI. The V segment lost 6 bases and the J segment 4 bases; nucleotides outside the gene matches: 4. This CDR3 region has 13 residues. In DNA, the CDR3 is TGTGCCAGCAGATCCGACAGGGGCTATGGCTACACCTTC. It encodes CASRSDRGYGYTF.

The chain joins TRBV25-1 to TRBJ2-2; 13 nucleotides line up with TRBD2. J was trimmed by 1 base and V by 5 bases; bases with no gene match: 7. Germline CDR1 and CDR2: MGHDK and SYGVNS. CDR3 size: 18 residues. The CDR3 DNA is TGTGCCAGCAGTCATAAGGGGACTAGCGGGATGAACACCGGGGAGCTGTTTTTT. Its protein is CASSHKGTSGMNTGELFF.

Only a few counts were recorded for this clone. The chain employs TRBV6-1 and TRBJ2-7; D possibly corresponds to TRBD1 (6 bases). This CDR3 contains 16 residues. In germline, CDR1 is MNHNS, CDR2 SASEGT. Trimming cost V 4 bases and J 4 bases, with 20 bases left between them. In DNA form, the CDR3 reads TGTGCCAGCAGTGCGGCCGAAACAGGGTGGCTGTACGAGCAGTACTTC. Translating gives CASSAAETGWLYEQYF.

This clone was observed many times. The V call is TRBV5-1, the J call TRBJ2-2; D is unresolved. The CDR3 sequence is 14 residues long. Looked up from germline, CDR1 is SGHRS and CDR2 is YFSETQ. Trimming took off 4 bases at V and 8 bases at J, with 15 bases between the two ends. The CDR3 sequence is CASSDTPSGGELFF. In nucleotides, the CDR3 is TGCGCCAGCAGCGACACCCCCAGTGGAGGGGAGCTGTTTTTT.

This clone was found a few times. The rearrangement uses TRBV29-1 and TRBJ2-7; D ambiguous. CDR1 is SQVTM and CDR2 is ANQGSEA in the germline V gene. V was shortened by 7 bases and J by 5 bases, with 15 bases between the two germline ends. This CDR3 comprises 12 residues. The CDR3, as DNA: TGCAGCGCCCGGTTGGGTCGAAACGAGCAGTACTTC. As protein: CSARLGRNEQYF.

The chain couples TRBV29-1 to TRBJ1-5, with a tentative D call TRBD1 (5 bases). Germline-derived CDR1 and CDR2 are SQVTM and ANQGSEA. The CDR3 contains 13 residues. V was pared by 0 bases and J by 6 bases, with 9 bases between. Here the CDR3 DNA reads TGCAGCGTTGAAGAAGGGGCCGGTCAGCCCCAGCATTTT. Translation gives CSVEEGAGQPQHF. The full variable domain, completed using reference TRBV29-1 and TRBJ1-5, is SAVISQKPSRDICQRGTSLTIQCQVDSQVTMMFWYRQQPGQSLTLIATANQGSEATYESGFVIDKFPISRPNLTFSTLTVSNMSPEDSSIYLCSVEEGAGQPQHFGDGTRLSIL.

This rearrangement joins TRBV11-2 to TRBJ2-3; D might be TRBD2 (6 bases). This CDR3 has 17 amino acids. Trimming took 1 base from V and 4 from J, leaving 18 bases between them. Germline assignment: CDR1 SGHAT and CDR2 FQNNGV. CDR3 nucleotides: TGTGCCAGCAGCTTAGGGAGAAATCGGGGGAGTGCAGATACGCAGTATTTT. It encodes CASSLGRNRGSADTQYF.

This chain links TRBV30 with TRBJ1-5; possible D gene TRBD1, 5 bases. Trimming stripped 2 bases from V and 2 bases from J, with 10 bases between. The CDR3 is 14 amino acids. The germline gives CDR1 GTSNPN, CDR2 SVGIG (reference sequence). CDR3 sequence (DNA): TGTGCCTGGAGTAAGGGGAAGGGCAATCAGCCCCAGCATTTT. Translating it yields CAWSKGKGNQPQHF.

The J gene is TRBJ2-3, the V gene TRBV5-1, with TRBD2 matching 10 bases. The V gene's germline CDR1 is SGHRS and CDR2 YFSETQ. With 0 bases clipped from V and 2 bases from J, the junction kept 3 bases outside the gene matches. The CDR3 is made up of 16 amino acids. The CDR3 coding sequence is TGCGCCAGCAGCTTGGGGACTAGCGGTCCCACAGATACGCAGTATTTT. It translates to CASSLGTSGPTDTQYF.

The chain combines TRBV6-5 with TRBJ2-7; perhaps TRBD1 as D (5 bases). The CDR3 covers 13 residues. Germline CDR1 MNHEY, CDR2 SVGAGI. Between the trimmed V and J ends, which lost 6 bases and 4 bases, there was a span of 13 bases. CDR3 sequence: CASRPTVSYEQYF. The CDR3 coding sequence is TGTGCCAGCAGACCGACAGTCTCTTACGAGCAGTACTTC.

Notes on this clone: Germline and junction disagree at one end, which may indicate a read error. The chain joins TRBV7-9 to TRBJ1-1, with D perhaps matching TRBD1 (6 bases). The germline CDR1 and CDR2 sequences are SEHNR and FQNEAQ (reference sequence). This CDR3 has 15 residues. Written as DNA, the CDR3 is TGTGCCAGCAGCTTAGCCGGACCCTCAGGGGCTGAGGCTTTCTTT. Its translation is CASSLAGPSGAEAFF.

This clone has just one count. V gene TRBV18 combines with J gene TRBJ2-1; 7 bases are shared with TRBD2. V was clipped by 6 bases and J by 6 bases; unmatched bases: 2. The V gene's germline CDR1 is KGHSH and CDR2 LQKENI. CDR3 length: 12 residues. The CDR3 spells CASSGGSNEQFF. The DNA of the CDR3 is TGTGCCAGCTCGGGAGGGAGCAATGAGCAGTTCTTC.

This chain connects TRBV29-1 to TRBJ2-3; a weak D match, TRBD2 (7 bases). Looked up from germline, CDR1 is SQVTM and CDR2 is ANQGSEA. The CDR3 spans 13 residues. The germline V and J ends were trimmed by 7 bases and 4 bases, with 15 bases remaining between them. CDR3 sequence reads: CSERGGPADTQYF. The CDR3 DNA follows: TGCAGCGAAAGGGGGGGGCCGGCAGATACGCAGTATTTT.

The gene calls are TRBV29-1 and TRBJ2-5, with D possibly TRBD2 on 5 matching bases. The germline gives CDR1 SQVTM, CDR2 ANQGSEA. V gave up 7 bases and J gave up 1 base, with 19 bases separating them. The CDR3 consists of 15 residues. DNA for the CDR3: TGCAGCGCTTCCCGCGCTGCGGCGGGCCAAGAGACCCAGTACTTC. Its protein is CSASRAAAGQETQYF.

The V call is TRBV15, the J call TRBJ2-7; D unresolved. Between the trimmed V and J ends, which lost 0 bases and 2 bases, there was a span of 11 bases. The CDR3 contains 15 residues. Germline V CDR1 and CDR2: LNHNV, YYDKDF (reference sequence). CDR3 loop: CATSRDLGGTYEQYF. CDR3 DNA: TGTGCCACCAGCAGAGATCTGGGCGGAACCTACGAGCAGTACTTC.

The chain recombines TRBV5-1 with TRBJ2-5, with TRBD2 matching 9 bases. Germline CDR1 and CDR2: SGHRS and YFSETQ. The length of the CDR3 is 19 residues. V lost 0 bases and J lost 0; bases outside the gene matches: 12. CDR3 residues: CASSLEGSAAGGYQETQYF. The CDR3 DNA sequence: TGCGCCAGCAGCTTGGAAGGCTCGGCAGCGGGAGGATACCAAGAGACCCAGTACTTC.

This chain links TRBV5-1 with TRBJ1-1; TRBD1 matches at 8 bases. The CDR3 is 15 residues long. Trimming removed 0 bases from V and 6 bases from J; junction bases left unmatched: 7. Germline values: CDR1 SGHRS, CDR2 YFSETQ. CDR3 in amino acids: CASSLGWTGKAEAFF. The CDR3 region has the DNA TGCGCCAGCAGCTTGGGATGGACAGGGAAGGCTGAAGCTTTCTTT.

The chain joins TRBV19 to TRBJ1-1, with 8 nucleotides matching TRBD1. The V gene's germline CDR1 is LNHDA and CDR2 SQIVND (reference sequence). V was clipped by 3 bases and J by 4 bases; unmatched bases: 7. CDR3 length equals 15 residues. The CDR3 nucleotides read TGTGCCAGTAGTATTAACCAGGGGGCTGCCACTGAAGCTTTCTTT. This encodes CASSINQGAATEAFF.

The V and J genes are TRBV18 and TRBJ2-6, with 9 bases that match TRBD1. The CDR3 is 17 residues long. CDR1 is KGHSH and CDR2 is LQKENI in the germline V gene. Trimming took 4 bases from V and 1 from J; bases not matched to a gene: 5. CDR3: CASSRGQGLSGANVLTF. CDR3 nucleotide sequence: TGTGCCAGCTCACGCGGACAGGGGCTATCTGGGGCCAACGTCCTGACTTTC.

The chain has TRBV28 and TRBJ1-2; D gene ambiguous. The germline V and J ends were trimmed by 8 bases and 8 bases, with 9 bases remaining between them. In germline, CDR1 is MDHEN, CDR2 SYDVKM. The CDR3 is made up of 10 amino acids. CDR3 sequence (DNA): TGTGCCAGCTTTTCTCACGGCTACACCTTC. Protein sequence: CASFSHGYTF.

J is TRBJ2-3 and V is TRBV7-9, with D perhaps matching TRBD2 (6 bases). V was cut by 6 bases and J by 2 bases, with 15 bases left in between. The length of the CDR3 is 15 residues. Germline-derived CDR1 and CDR2 are SEHNR and FQNEAQ (reference sequence). The CDR3 nucleotides read TGTGCCAGCAGTCGTAGCGGAGAGATCACAGATACGCAGTATTTT. Encoded protein: CASSRSGEITDTQYF. Full variable domain (remainder filled in from reference TRBV7-9 and TRBJ2-3): DTGVSQNPRHKITKRGQNVTFRCDPISEHNRLYWYRQTLGQGPEFLTYFQNEAQLEKSRLLSDRFSAERPKGSFSTLEIQRTEQGDSAMYLCASSRSGEITDTQYFGPGTRLTVL.

The rearrangement uses TRBV29-1 and TRBJ2-5, with 8 bases aligning to TRBD2. Germline values: CDR1 SQVTM, CDR2 ANQGSEA. The CDR3 length is 12 residues. Trimming cost V 4 bases and J 7 bases; bases outside gene matches: 5. CDR3: CSVVYSGTTQYF. CDR3 bases: TGCAGCGTTGTTTATAGCGGGACGACCCAGTACTTC.

The CDR3 bases are TGTGCCAGCAGCTTATTTCCTACGGGAGCGGGTCACAATGAGCAGTTCTTC. As protein: CASSLFPTGAGHNEQFF. This chain joins TRBV11-1 and TRBJ2-1; possible D gene TRBD2, 6 bases. The CDR3 is made up of 17 amino acids. From germline, CDR1 is SGHAT and CDR2 FQDESV (reference sequence). Trimming shortened V by 2 bases and J by 5 bases, and 19 bases separated the two germline ends.